These 20 T cell receptor beta chains came from one sample sequenced in a study of spatial heterogeneity in lung cancer. One entry per CDR3 protein, called by TCRdb with MiXCR from the 5' RACE reads. Of 45,000 to 50,000 distinct CDR3 sequences listed, 10% to 15% are singletons. Time point meaning: blood at routine non-recurrence follow-up after resection. The sample was PBMCs, taken at follow-up. The source is a male donor with early-stage non-small cell lung cancer.

The chain is built from TRBV27 and TRBJ2-2, with a weak D call TRBD1 (5 bases). V shed 6 bases and J shed 0 bases, with 14 bases lying between them. Germline V lookup: CDR1 MNHEY, CDR2 SMNVEV (reference sequence). The CDR3 runs 16 residues. For the CDR3, the DNA is TGTGCCAGCAGCCGCCGACAGAATTCGAACACCGGGGAGCTGTTTTTT. Translation gives CASSRRQNSNTGELFF.

Worth noting for this clonotype: A much larger clone sits a single nucleotide away, making a read error possible. The chain links TRBV5-1 to TRBJ2-5; D ambiguous. Per the germline V gene, CDR1 is SGHRS and CDR2 is YFSETQ. The CDR3 loop spans 13 amino acids. The DNA of the CDR3 is TGCGCCAACAGCTTTTCAGGATCAGAGACCCAGTACTTC. It yields the protein CANSFSGSETQYF.

This clonotype was seen ten or more times. This chain joins TRBV14 and TRBJ1-4, with 10 bases that match TRBD1. Germline assignment: CDR1 SGHDN and CDR2 FVKESK. This CDR3 spans 16 amino acids. Trimming cost V 3 bases and J 7 bases; bases outside gene matches: 8. The CDR3 DNA sequence: TGTGCCAGCAGCCATCCGACAGGGGACAGGGGTGAAAAACTGTTTTTT. Its protein product is CASSHPTGDRGEKLFF.

This clonotype showed up just a few times. The V gene is TRBV7-3, the J gene TRBJ2-1, with 13 bases aligning to TRBD2. The CDR3 covers 14 residues. J was trimmed by 11 bases and V by 5 bases; bases with no gene match: 6. Germline V gene sequence: CDR1 SGHTA, CDR2 FQGTGA. The CDR3 loop reads CASSEGLAGTKQFF. The CDR3 DNA is TGTGCCAGCAGCGAGGGACTAGCGGGAACAAAGCAGTTCTTC.

V and J are TRBV3-1 and TRBJ1-6; 9 bases fit TRBD1. The CDR3 covers 15 residues. Germline CDR1 LGHDT, CDR2 YNNKEL (reference sequence). V was clipped by 4 bases and J by 9 bases; unmatched bases: 7. CDR3: CASSPPGTGTSPLHF. Written as DNA, the CDR3 is TGTGCCAGCAGCCCCCCCGGGACAGGGACTTCACCCCTCCACTTT. Full variable domain (remainder filled in from reference TRBV3-1 and TRBJ1-6): DTAVSQTPKYLVTQMGNDKSIKCEQNLGHDTMYWYKQDSKKFLKIMFSYNNKELIINETVPNRFSPKSPDKAHLNLHINSLELGDSAVYFCASSPPGTGTSPLHFGNGTRLTVT.

This clonotype was seen ten or more times. The chain employs TRBV20-1 and TRBJ1-5; 7 nucleotides line up with TRBD1. V lost 6 bases to trimming and J lost 1 base; unmatched junction nucleotides: 6. The CDR3 consists of 14 residues. Germline V gene sequence: CDR1 DFQATT, CDR2 SNEGSKA (reference sequence). This chain's CDR3 is CSAYRGISNQPQHF. The CDR3 DNA sequence: TGCAGTGCGTACAGGGGTATAAGCAATCAGCCCCAGCATTTT.

J is TRBJ1-6 and V is TRBV7-9; D is ambiguous. The germline gives CDR1 SEHNR, CDR2 FQNEAQ (reference sequence). V dropped 8 bases and J dropped 10 bases, with 9 bases sitting between them. CDR3 length: 11 residues. The CDR3 spells CASVADSPLHF. The CDR3 DNA follows: TGTGCCAGCGTAGCCGACTCACCCCTCCACTTT.

The rearrangement links TRBV30 to TRBJ2-1, with D possibly matching TRBD2 (6 bases). In germline, CDR1 is GTSNPN, CDR2 SVGIG (reference sequence). V lost 3 bases to trimming and J lost 5 bases, with 17 bases between them. CDR3 length: 15 residues. CDR3 amino acids: CAWSPLGGTNNEQFF. Written as DNA, the CDR3 is TGTGCCTGGAGCCCCCTCGGGGGAACGAACAATGAGCAGTTCTTC.

This clonotype was detected many times. V and J are TRBV6-1 and TRBJ1-2; TRBD1 aligns across 11 bases. V shed 6 bases, J shed 2 bases, and the junction held 8 bases outside the gene matches. The length of the CDR3 is 16 residues. CDR1 and CDR2 from the germline V gene are MNHNS and SASEGT. The chain's CDR3 is CASSPPGQGVNYGYTF. CDR3 sequence (DNA): TGTGCCAGCAGCCCCCCGGGACAGGGGGTGAACTATGGCTACACCTTC.

J is TRBJ2-7 and V is TRBV6-1; 9 bases agree with TRBD1. Unmatched junction bases numbered 11, after V lost 5 bases and J lost 9 bases. The germline V gene has CDR1 MNHNS and CDR2 SASEGT. The CDR3 covers 14 residues. CDR3 sequence reads: CASSPRDREVVQYF. In nucleotides, the CDR3 is TGTGCCAGCAGTCCAAGGGACAGGGAGGTTGTGCAGTACTTC.

Ten or more counts support this clonotype. V usage is TRBV20-1 and J usage is TRBJ1-2; D gene ambiguous. The germline V and J ends were trimmed by 5 bases and 6 bases, with 4 bases remaining between them. The CDR3 runs 9 residues. CDR1 and CDR2 (germline): DFQATT, SNEGSKA (reference sequence). The CDR3 DNA sequence: TGCAGTGCTGGGGATGGCTACACCTTC. It codes for CSAGDGYTF.

The rearrangement links TRBV7-9 to TRBJ1-4, with D possibly matching TRBD1 (5 bases). In germline, CDR1 is SEHNR, CDR2 FQNEAQ (reference sequence). V lost 5 bases and J 4 bases, leaving 14 bases between the germline ends. The CDR3 is made up of 15 amino acids. CDR3 coding DNA: TGTGCCAGCAGCCCAACCGGGACGGATAATGAAAAACTGTTTTTT. Amino acid sequence: CASSPTGTDNEKLFF.

This clonotype was found many times. The J gene is TRBJ2-5, the V gene TRBV20-1; 10 nucleotides match TRBD2. Per germline, CDR1 DFQATT and CDR2 SNEGSKA (reference sequence). This CDR3 is built from 14 residues. Trimming removed 3 bases from V and 5 bases from J; junction bases left unmatched: 6. This CDR3 reads CSARWLAGVETQYF. The CDR3 nucleotides are TGCAGTGCTAGGTGGCTAGCGGGGGTGGAGACCCAGTACTTC.

This clonotype occurred many times. The V call is TRBV7-2, the J call TRBJ2-5, with D maybe TRBD1 (5 bases). The V gene lost 5 bases and the J gene lost 8 bases, with 9 bases spanning the gap. Looked up from germline, CDR1 is SGHTA and CDR2 is FQGNSA. The CDR3 has 11 amino acids. The DNA for the CDR3 is TGTGCCAGCAGCGAAAGGGGCACCCAGTACTTC. This codes for CASSERGTQYF.

This clonotype appeared a few times. The chain is built from TRBV30 and TRBJ1-1; the match to TRBD1 covers 9 bases. The CDR3 sequence is 16 residues long. Per the germline V gene, CDR1 is GTSNPN and CDR2 is SVGIG (reference sequence). Trimming took 5 bases from V and 5 from J; bases not matched to a gene: 15. The CDR3 DNA sequence: TGTGCCTGGTTCCGGGACAGGGTTCTAATGGGAACTGAAGCTTTCTTT. Protein: CAWFRDRVLMGTEAFF. Variable domain in full (rest from reference TRBV30 and TRBJ1-1): SQTIHQWPATLVQPVGSPLSLECTVEGTSNPNLYWYRQAAGRGLQLLFYSVGIGQISSEVPQNLSASRPQDRQFILSSKKLLLSDSGFYLCAWFRDRVLMGTEAFFGQGTRLTVV.

Ten or more counts support this clonotype. The V gene is TRBV4-3, the J gene TRBJ2-1, with 11 nucleotides matching TRBD2. CDR1 is LGHNA and CDR2 is YSLEER in the germline V gene. There are 16 residues in the CDR3. J lost 10 bases, V lost 0 bases, and 8 bases had no gene match. DNA for the CDR3: TGCGCCAGCAGCCAAGATCTGCCGACTAGCGGGGAAGAGCAGTTCTTC. This sequence encodes CASSQDLPTSGEEQFF.

This clonotype was seen many times. V is TRBV12-3 or TRBV12-4 and J is TRBJ1-3; 10 bases agree with TRBD1. This CDR3 is 14 amino acids long. The junction had 1 base not matched to a gene; V was cut back by 6 bases and J by 2 bases. CDR3: CASSGTGAGNTIYF. Here the CDR3 DNA reads TGTGCCAGCAGCGGGACAGGGGCTGGAAACACCATATATTTT.

At least ten counts were recorded for this clonotype. This rearrangement joins TRBV6-1 to TRBJ1-3; D unclear. V was pared by 3 bases and J by 0 bases, with 12 bases between. CDR1 MNHNS and CDR2 SASEGT come from the germline V gene. The CDR3 contains 16 residues. The DNA for the CDR3 is TGTGCCAGCAGTGACCGCTTCAGCTTCTCTGGAAACACCATATATTTT. Protein product: CASSDRFSFSGNTIYF.

This clonotype came up many times. The chain links TRBV7-2 to TRBJ2-3; D is unclear. The V gene lost 1 base and the J gene lost 3 bases, with 8 bases spanning the gap. The CDR3 spans 14 residues. In germline, CDR1 is SGHTA, CDR2 FQGNSA. The CDR3 is CASSLVAATDTQYF. DNA for the CDR3: TGTGCCAGCAGCTTAGTTGCGGCTACAGATACGCAGTATTTT.

This clonotype has a count of ten or more. This chain uses TRBV19 with TRBJ2-2; the match to TRBD2 covers 8 bases. CDR3 length: 17 amino acids. CDR1 is LNHDA and CDR2 is SQIVND in the germline V gene (reference sequence). J was trimmed by 4 bases and V by 0 bases; bases with no gene match: 7. In nucleotides, the CDR3 is TGTGCCAGTAGTATAGAAGCTTCGGGGGGGCTCACCGGGGAGCTGTTTTTT. It encodes CASSIEASGGLTGELFF.